Sequencing of this T cell receptor beta chain was carried out in a study of early T cells in non-severe SARS-CoV-2 infection. Study in general: The study sequenced bulk RNA from unsorted whole blood, with chains unpaired. Study findings and constraints: In VDJdb matching, anti-spike CD8 responses were favored while private and CD4 specificities went missing.

Details on this clonotype: The target antigen is unknown.

This CDR3 contains 15 residues. V shed 3 bases, J shed 2 bases, and the junction held 3 bases outside the gene matches. TCRdb re-derived calls from the 5' RACE reads in MiXCR, one entry per CDR3 protein. Here the sample spans roughly 27,000 distinct CDR3 sequences, less than 10% being singletons. This sequence joins TRBV12-3 or TRBV12-4 and TRBJ2-4; 8 nucleotides align to TRBD1. The sequence came from an adult who was a healthcare worker with PCR-confirmed SARS-CoV-2 infection or an uninfected control (not recorded which). Sequencing was performed on whole blood. CDR3 in DNA: TGTGCCAGCAGTTTGACAGGGGCGCCCAAAAACATTCAGTACTTC. Protein product: CASSLTGAPKNIQYF.